The TCR beta chain under discussion was sequenced for a study of vaccination and CD4 T cells after COVID-19. Study overall: A positive SARS-CoV-2 nasal swab PCR result was recorded for each convalescent patient; about 9 were mild and one severe. Cellular stimulation was performed using overlapping spike peptides derived from SARS-CoV-2, HCoV-NL63, HCoV-OC43 and HCoV-229E. Overall study findings and caveats: Spike mono-reactivity was evident in 304 of the 307 vaccine-specific clones derived from convalescent patients.

V was pared by 6 bases and J by 4 bases, with 13 bases between. CDR3 length: 14 amino acids. Germline assignment: CDR1 SNHLY and CDR2 FYNNEI. As to treatment: approximately 9-day PBMC culture with coronavirus spike peptide pools or control peptides (ViraFEST assay). About this clonotype itself: As yet, its antigen is unknown.

Sequenced with the Oncomine TCR Beta short-read assay was DNA taken from cultured CD4+ T cells. Cultured CD4+ T cells yielded the extracted genomic DNA. TCRdb called the PCR reads again in MiXCR, with one record for every CDR3 protein. The repertoire holds roughly 9,300 distinct CDR3 sequences, with 55% to 75% as singletons. This chain joins TRBV2 and TRBJ1-5; a weak D match, TRBD1 (5 bases). Input material: CD4+ T cells from blood, cultured in vitro. The TCR comes from a human donor who had recovered from COVID-19. For the CDR3, the DNA is TGTGCCAGCAGCGCCCGGGGGGGAAATCAGCCCCAGCATTTT. Its translation is CASSARGGNQPQHF.